This passage covers 21 T cell receptor beta chains from one sample sequenced in a study of OX40 agonist ivuxolimab in advanced cancers. The table came from immunoSEQ multiplex PCR; TCRdb's copy has only in-frame clones and leaves some out. The table lists about 83,000 clones, roughly 88% of them singletons. Source: CD4+ or CD8+ T cells sorted from blood, taken in a trial of the OX40 agonist ivuxolimab. The source of these receptors is an adult with an advanced solid tumor such as melanoma, head and neck, liver or kidney cancer.

V and J are TRBV19 and TRBJ2-5, with a weak D call TRBD1 (6 bases). The CDR3 runs 14 residues. Trimming left V 3 bases short and J 1 base short, with 9 bases between. CDR1 is LNHDA, CDR2 SQIVND, per germline (reference sequence). CDR3: CASSIQGIQETQYF. For the CDR3, the DNA is TGTGCCAGTAGTATCCAGGGGATCCAAGAGACCCAGTACTTC.

The chain couples TRBV6-1 to TRBJ1-5, with 8 bases identical to TRBD1. CDR3 length equals 15 residues. After removal of 5 bases from V and 8 bases from J, the junction contained 11 bases not matched to a gene. The germline gives CDR1 MNHNS, CDR2 SASEGT. As DNA, the CDR3 is TGTGCCAGCAGTCTGACACTTCTACAGGGGGAGCCCCAGCATTTT. Its protein is CASSLTLLQGEPQHF.

The chain combines TRBV5-1 with TRBJ2-7, with a tentative D call TRBD2 (6 bases). The CDR3 length is 14 residues. Germline V gene sequence: CDR1 SGHRS, CDR2 YFSETQ. Trimming shortened V by 2 bases and J by 5 bases, and 14 bases separated the two germline ends. CDR3 region: CASSFGAGRDEQYF. CDR3 in DNA: TGCGCCAGCAGCTTTGGGGCGGGGCGGGACGAGCAGTACTTC.

The DNA of the CDR3 is TGTGCCAGCGCCGGGACTAGCGGCCGGGAGTACTTC. Translated, it gives CASAGTSGREYF. The chain employs TRBV27 and TRBJ2-7; 11 bases align to TRBD2. CDR3 length equals 12 residues. Germline loops: CDR1 MNHEY, CDR2 SMNVEV (reference sequence). V trimming: 8 bases; J trimming: 11 bases; junction bases outside the gene matches: 8.

This chain joins TRBV2 and TRBJ2-3, with 10 bases that match TRBD2. After removal of 10 bases from V and 3 bases from J, the junction contained 10 bases not matched to a gene. Looked up from germline, CDR1 is SNHLY and CDR2 is FYNNEI. The CDR3 is made up of 15 amino acids. The DNA for the CDR3 is TGTGCCATCAAGAAGCGGGAGGGCTTTACAGATACGCAGTATTTT. This encodes CAIKKREGFTDTQYF.

This clone was found once. The DNA for the CDR3 is TGTGCCAGTAGTTACTTAGGGAGCTATGGCTACACCTTC. Its protein product is CASSYLGSYGYTF. This chain joins TRBV19 and TRBJ1-2; no definite D call. Trimming cost V 5 bases and J 4 bases, with 11 bases left between them. Germline loops: CDR1 LNHDA, CDR2 SQIVND (reference sequence). The CDR3 runs 13 residues.

The J gene is TRBJ1-2, the V gene TRBV5-1, with 9 bases that match TRBD1. Germline CDR1 is SGHRS and CDR2 is YFSETQ. The CDR3 sequence is 16 residues long. V shed 0 bases, J shed 7 bases, and the junction held 10 bases outside the gene matches. The CDR3 spells CASSLGETGGVRGYTF. DNA for the CDR3: TGCGCCAGCAGCTTGGGAGAAACAGGGGGCGTCCGTGGCTACACCTTC.

The J gene is TRBJ1-2, the V gene TRBV19; 8 positions agree with TRBD1. The CDR3 length is 13 residues. The germline CDR1 and CDR2 sequences are LNHDA and SQIVND (reference sequence). Losses at the gene ends were 10 bases for V and 1 base for J; bases not matched to a gene: 5. CDR3: CATEDRDNYGYTF. CDR3 nucleotide sequence: TGTGCCACAGAGGACAGGGATAACTATGGCTACACCTTC.

The J gene is TRBJ1-3, the V gene TRBV7-2; the match to TRBD1 covers 10 bases. This CDR3 region has 19 residues. Per the germline V gene, CDR1 is SGHTA and CDR2 is FQGNSA. The junction had 17 bases not matched to a gene; V was cut back by 5 bases and J by 4 bases. CDR3 sequence: CASSPTGTGEGRLGNTIYF. In nucleotides, the CDR3 is TGTGCCAGCAGCCCAACCGGGACAGGGGAGGGGAGGCTGGGAAACACCATATATTTT.

The chain has TRBV10-1 and TRBJ1-2; D is perhaps TRBD1 (5 bases). This CDR3 has 15 amino acids. Germline assignment: CDR1 WNHNN and CDR2 SYGVQD (reference sequence). Trimming left V 1 base short and J 2 bases short, with 11 bases between. CDR3 nucleotide sequence: TGCGCCAGCAGTGAGTTTGTGGGACCGAACTATGGCTACACCTTC. Encoded protein: CASSEFVGPNYGYTF.

The V call is TRBV5-1, the J call TRBJ2-1, with 7 nucleotides matching TRBD2. This CDR3 comprises 16 residues. With 4 bases clipped from V and 4 bases from J, the junction kept 11 bases outside the gene matches. Germline V CDR1 and CDR2: SGHRS, YFSETQ. The CDR3 protein is CASSDARGAGYNEQFF. In DNA form, the CDR3 reads TGCGCCAGCAGCGACGCCCGAGGAGCGGGGTACAATGAGCAGTTCTTC. The full variable domain, with the rest looked up from reference TRBV5-1 and TRBJ2-1, is KAGVTQTPRYLIKTRGQQVTLSCSPISGHRSVSWYQQTPGQGLQFLFEYFSETQRNKGNFPGRFSGRQFSNSRSEMNVSTLELGDSALYLCASSDARGAGYNEQFFGPGTRLTVL.

This clone was found once. The rearrangement links TRBV7-8 to TRBJ2-4, with D perhaps matching TRBD2 (5 bases). Germline assignment: CDR1 SGHVS and CDR2 FQNEAQ. CDR3 size: 12 residues. V was trimmed by 3 bases and J by 10 bases, leaving 10 bases between them. The CDR3 region has the DNA TGTGCCAGCAGCTTGGGCAGGACTATTCAGTACTTC. This encodes CASSLGRTIQYF.

This chain connects TRBV6-6 to TRBJ1-2; 9 bases map to TRBD1. CDR1 and CDR2 from the germline V gene are MNHNY and SVGAGI (reference sequence). V trimming: 6 bases; J trimming: 4 bases; junction bases outside the gene matches: 6. The CDR3 consists of 14 residues. The CDR3 loop reads CASRPTQGAYGYTF. The CDR3 DNA is TGTGCCAGCAGGCCAACACAGGGGGCCTATGGCTACACCTTC.

The chain carries TRBV5-1 and TRBJ1-2, with 7 bases identical to TRBD1. The CDR3 runs to 13 residues. CDR1 SGHRS and CDR2 YFSETQ come from the germline V gene. V was clipped by 4 bases and J by 3 bases; unmatched bases: 3. CDR3 protein: CASSPGQYYGYTF. CDR3 nucleotides: TGCGCCAGCAGCCCGGGACAGTACTATGGCTACACCTTC.

J is TRBJ1-3 and V is TRBV5-1, with 7 nucleotides matching TRBD1. Germline V gene data show CDR1 as SGHRS and CDR2 as YFSETQ. CDR3 size: 13 residues. Trimming removed 3 bases from V and 4 bases from J; junction bases left unmatched: 1. The chain's CDR3 is CASSWDRGNTIYF. The DNA for the CDR3 is TGCGCCAGCAGCTGGGACAGAGGAAACACCATATATTTT.

V gene TRBV4-3 combines with J gene TRBJ2-1; D call uncertain. The germline V gene encodes CDR1 LGHNA and CDR2 YSLEER. V lost 1 base, J lost 5 bases, and 18 bases lay in between. CDR3 length: 17 amino acids. The CDR3 sequence is CASSQVNSGRDNNEQFF. CDR3 DNA: TGCGCCAGCAGCCAAGTTAATTCAGGTCGCGATAACAATGAGCAGTTCTTC.

The V gene is TRBV6-6, the J gene TRBJ2-4; no clear D. The CDR3 has 11 residues. With 3 bases removed from V and 7 bases from J, the gap between germline ends came to 4 bases. Germline V gives CDR1 MNHNY, CDR2 SVGAGI (reference sequence). The CDR3: CASSYRNIQYF. CDR3 bases: TGTGCCAGCAGTTATCGGAACATTCAGTACTTC.

The chain links TRBV10-3 to TRBJ1-2; tentatively, D is TRBD1 (6 bases). This CDR3 spans 13 amino acids. Between the trimmed V and J ends, which lost 7 bases and 6 bases, there was a span of 15 bases. CDR1 is ENHRY, CDR2 SYGVKD, per germline. Here the CDR3 reads CAITGDFADGYTF. CDR3 DNA sequence: TGTGCCATCACAGGGGACTTCGCAGATGGCTACACCTTC.

V is TRBV27 and J is TRBJ2-7, with TRBD2 as a possible D gene (6 bases). The CDR3 consists of 15 residues. The V end was cut by 5 bases, the J end by 1 base, with 15 bases between. Germline CDR1 reads MNHEY; CDR2 reads SMNVEV (reference sequence). CDR3 region: CASSPSGTGSYEQYF. The CDR3 DNA is TGTGCCAGCAGTCCCTCCGGGACTGGGTCCTACGAGCAGTACTTC.

The chain combines TRBV7-3 with TRBJ2-5; D unresolved. The germline V and J ends were trimmed by 0 bases and 3 bases, with 11 bases remaining between them. Germline assignment: CDR1 SGHTA and CDR2 FQGTGA. The CDR3 has 15 residues. The CDR3 here is CASSLTGQFEETQYF. The CDR3 nucleotides are TGTGCCAGCAGCTTAACTGGGCAGTTCGAAGAGACCCAGTACTTC.

This sequence joins TRBV5-1 and TRBJ1-2; D uncertain. V shed 0 bases and J shed 8 bases, with 11 bases lying between them. The CDR3 is 13 amino acids. The germline V gene encodes CDR1 SGHRS and CDR2 YFSETQ. This CDR3 reads CASSLAEDGGYTF. The CDR3 region has the DNA TGCGCCAGCAGCTTGGCGGAGGATGGAGGCTACACCTTC. The full variable domain, with the rest looked up from reference TRBV5-1 and TRBJ1-2, is KAGVTQTPRYLIKTRGQQVTLSCSPISGHRSVSWYQQTPGQGLQFLFEYFSETQRNKGNFPGRFSGRQFSNSRSEMNVSTLELGDSALYLCASSLAEDGGYTFGSGTRLTVV.